This TCR beta chain was sequenced in a study of shared T cell receptors in the human thymus. TCRdb's copy holds only in-frame clones and misses some; the assay was immunoSEQ multiplex PCR. The sample comprises hundreds of thousands of clones, approximately 85% of which are singletons, and roughly 0.01% rests with the top ten. From germline, CDR1 is SGHRS and CDR2 YFSETQ. Trimming took 4 bases from V and 1 from J; bases not matched to a gene: 26. The CDR3 is made up of 23 amino acids. This clone came up once. The same data also went into a second study, on human thymus T cells. That report adds: Resections removed during corrective heart surgery provided the thymus tissue used. The authors found apparently biased V and J gene usage in thymic and blood repertoires. Related research described thymic repertoires that were highly overlapping among unrelated individuals.

The chain links TRBV5-1 to TRBJ2-4; 10 positions match TRBD1. The sequence was collected from a girl less than two years old with a congenital heart defect. The sequencing input was thymocytes. The CDR3 here is CASSPTPLPGQGSYPGAKNIQYF. The CDR3 DNA follows: TGCGCCAGCAGCCCTACTCCACTTCCGGGACAGGGGTCCTACCCCGGGGCCAAAAACATTCAGTACTTC.